This T cell receptor (beta chain) was identified in a study of cytomegalovirus exposure and HLA in healthy donors. The CDR3 consists of 15 residues. The V and J ends lost 2 bases and 3 bases, in that order; junction bases with no gene match: 3. The germline CDR1 and CDR2 sequences are MDHEN and SYDVKM. PCR used 60 Vbeta primers and 13 Jbeta primers. This table comes from immunoSEQ multiplex PCR, and its TCRdb copy is limited to in-frame clones, with some not included. The sample yields 150,000 to 190,000 clones, approximately 81% seen once. V is TRBV28 and J is TRBJ2-7; 11 positions match TRBD2. Material for sequencing was PBMCs. The clonotype comes from a man younger than 35 in good health and CMV-seronegative. CDR3: CASSLITSGSYEQYF. DNA for the CDR3: TGTGCCAGCAGTTTAATAACTAGCGGGAGCTACGAGCAGTACTTC.